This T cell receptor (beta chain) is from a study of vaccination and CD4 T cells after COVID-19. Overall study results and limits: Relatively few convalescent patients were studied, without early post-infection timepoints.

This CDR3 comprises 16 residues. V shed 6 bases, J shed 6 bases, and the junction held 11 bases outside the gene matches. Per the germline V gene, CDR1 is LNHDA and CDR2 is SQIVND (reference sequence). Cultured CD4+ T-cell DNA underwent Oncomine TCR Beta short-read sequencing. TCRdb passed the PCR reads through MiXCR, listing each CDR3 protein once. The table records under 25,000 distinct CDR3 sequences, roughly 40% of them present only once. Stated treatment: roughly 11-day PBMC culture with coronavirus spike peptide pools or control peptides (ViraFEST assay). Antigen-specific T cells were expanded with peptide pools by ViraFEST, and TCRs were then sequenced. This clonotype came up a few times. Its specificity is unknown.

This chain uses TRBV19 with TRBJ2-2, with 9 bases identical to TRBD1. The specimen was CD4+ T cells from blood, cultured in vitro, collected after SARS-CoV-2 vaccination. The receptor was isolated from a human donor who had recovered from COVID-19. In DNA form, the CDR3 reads TGTGCCAGTAGCCAAACCGGGACAGGGTCAGCCGGGGAGCTGTTTTTT. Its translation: CASSQTGTGSAGELFF. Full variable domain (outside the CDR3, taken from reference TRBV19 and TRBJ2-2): DGGITQSPKYLFRKEGQNVTLSCEQNLNHDAMYWYRQDPGQGLRLIYYSQIVNDFQKGDIAEGYSVSREKKESFPLTVTSAQKNPTAFYLCASSQTGTGSAGELFFGEGSRLTVL.